Following are 20 T cell receptor beta chains from one sample sequenced in a study of blood T cell repertoires in COVID-19. The repertoire was sequenced with immunoSEQ multiplex PCR; TCRdb's copy has only in-frame clones and lacks some. The sample carries over 200,000 clones, 70% to 90% recorded once. The specimen was peripheral blood. These receptors all come from a woman in her 30s with acute or convalescent COVID-19.

The J gene is TRBJ2-2, the V gene TRBV19; tentative D call: TRBD2 (6 bases). Per the germline V gene, CDR1 is LNHDA and CDR2 is SQIVND (reference sequence). The ends were cut back, 5 bases at V and 6 bases at J, with 19 bases in the middle. The CDR3 has 16 amino acids. The CDR3 spells CASSAGLPGWPGELFF. The CDR3 DNA reads TGTGCCAGTAGTGCGGGACTCCCGGGGTGGCCCGGGGAGCTGTTTTTT.

The chain is built from TRBV27 and TRBJ1-5, with 9 bases matching TRBD1. The CDR3 totals 19 residues. Germline V lookup: CDR1 MNHEY, CDR2 SMNVEV (reference sequence). With V trimmed by 0 bases and J by 2 bases, 11 bases remained unmatched. CDR3 DNA: TGTGCCAGCAGTTTATCCGTCGGACAGGGGAGTCGGGGCAATCAGCCCCAGCATTTT. It yields the protein CASSLSVGQGSRGNQPQHF.

This chain connects TRBV3-1 (or the pseudogene TRBV3-2) to TRBJ2-7; 7 positions agree with TRBD2. With 4 bases clipped from V and 2 bases from J, the junction kept 5 bases outside the gene matches. CDR1 and CDR2 from the germline V gene are LGHDT and YNNKEL (reference sequence). The CDR3 has 14 amino acids. This chain's CDR3 is CASSRDLAAYEQYF. Written as DNA, the CDR3 is TGTGCCAGCAGCCGCGACCTAGCGGCCTACGAGCAGTACTTC.

Of note for this clone: The identical CDR3 is also encoded by other nucleotide sequences in the sample. This rearrangement joins TRBV6-2 or TRBV6-3 to TRBJ2-3, with D maybe TRBD2 (6 bases). V lost 5 bases and J lost 0, with 12 bases in between. Germline-derived CDR1 and CDR2 are MNHEY and SVGEGT. CDR3 size: 15 residues. CDR3 protein: CASSPGESSTDTQYF. The CDR3 DNA follows: TGTGCCAGCAGTCCGGGGGAGTCTAGCACAGATACGCAGTATTTT.

This clone showed up just once. The rearrangement uses TRBV19 and TRBJ1-6; 10 nucleotides line up with TRBD1. The germline V gene has CDR1 LNHDA and CDR2 SQIVND (reference sequence). V lost 5 bases to trimming and J lost 7 bases; unmatched junction nucleotides: 5. The CDR3 has 15 residues. CDR3 protein: CASSRQGAGNSPLHF. CDR3 in DNA: TGTGCCAGTAGTCGACAGGGGGCGGGAAATTCACCCCTCCACTTT.

Comments on this clone: The same CDR3 is also encoded by other DNA sequences in this sample. The chain is built from TRBV30 and TRBJ1-2, with D possibly matching TRBD1 (6 bases). The V gene's germline CDR1 is GTSNPN and CDR2 SVGIG (reference sequence). The V end lost 3 bases, the J end lost 4 bases, and 6 bases lay between the germline ends. This CDR3 has 11 amino acids. The CDR3 loop is CAWRQGYGYTF. CDR3 DNA sequence: TGTGCCTGGAGACAGGGCTATGGCTACACCTTC. The complete variable domain, with remaining parts taken from reference TRBV30 and TRBJ1-2, reads SQTIHQWPATLVQPVGSPLSLECTVEGTSNPNLYWYRQAAGRGLQLLFYSVGIGQISSEVPQNLSASRPQDRQFILSSKKLLLSDSGFYLCAWRQGYGYTFGSGTRLTVV.

The V gene is TRBV15, the J gene TRBJ2-3; D perhaps matches TRBD2 (5 bases). Per the germline V gene, CDR1 is LNHNV and CDR2 is YYDKDF (reference sequence). The CDR3 covers 15 residues. Trimming pared 0 bases from V and 6 bases from J, leaving 13 bases between. The CDR3 DNA follows: TGTGCCACCAGCAGAGATGGGTCGGGATCCGATACGCAGTATTTT. It is translated as CATSRDGSGSDTQYF.

The V gene is TRBV12-5, the J gene TRBJ2-7; D perhaps matches TRBD2 (6 bases). The germline gives CDR1 LGHNT, CDR2 FRNRAP. V was shortened by 4 bases and J by 2 bases, with 12 bases between the two germline ends. The CDR3 extends over 14 amino acids. The CDR3 nucleotides are TGTGCTAGTGGTTCCGGACGGGGGACCTACGAGCAGTACTTC. It yields the protein CASGSGRGTYEQYF. The complete variable domain, with remaining parts taken from reference TRBV12-5 and TRBJ2-7, reads DARVTQTPRHKVTEMGQEVTMRCQPILGHNTVFWYRQTMMQGLELLAYFRNRAPLDDSGMPKDRFSAEMPDATLATLKIQPSEPRDSAVYFCASGSGRGTYEQYFGPGTRLTVT.

The CDR3 nucleotides are TGTGCCAGCAGTCCCGGGACACATAACACTGAAGCTTTCTTT. It encodes CASSPGTHNTEAFF. The chain combines TRBV7-9 with TRBJ1-1; possibly TRBD1 for D (6 bases). Trimming cost V 6 bases and J 2 bases, with 13 bases left between them. The CDR3 extends over 14 amino acids. Germline V gene data show CDR1 as SEHNR and CDR2 as FQNEAQ (reference sequence).

The J gene is TRBJ1-2, the V gene TRBV21-1; TRBD1 is the table's D call, not checked against the DNA. TRBV21-1 is described as a pseudogene. The CDR3 runs 17 residues. The CDR3 loop is CASSRLHPGQGMRGYTF. CDR3 bases: TGTGCCAGCAGCAGACTTCATCCGGGACAGGGGATGAGAGGCTACACCTTC.

The chain is built from TRBV24-1 and TRBJ2-2; a possible D gene is TRBD1 (6 bases). The germline V gene has CDR1 KGHDR and CDR2 SFDVKD. This CDR3 comprises 15 residues. Trimming stripped 7 bases from V and 1 base from J, with 12 bases between. The CDR3 reads CATSPLTGNTGELFF. CDR3 DNA: TGTGCCACCAGCCCCCTGACAGGGAACACCGGGGAGCTGTTTTTT.

The chain has TRBV4-1 and TRBJ1-1; D gene ambiguous. Germline lookup yields CDR1 MGHRA and CDR2 YSYEKL. This CDR3 comprises 14 residues. V gave up 4 bases and J gave up 1 base, with 10 bases separating them. This CDR3 is CASSLDTPNTEAFF. The CDR3 region has the DNA TGCGCCAGCAGCCTAGATACACCGAACACTGAAGCTTTCTTT.

The gene calls are TRBV7-9 and TRBJ2-1; 10 positions agree with TRBD2. This CDR3 is built from 18 residues. V trimming: 1 base; J trimming: 3 bases; junction bases outside the gene matches: 9. Germline V gene sequence: CDR1 SEHNR, CDR2 FQNEAQ (reference sequence). Written as DNA, the CDR3 is TGTGCCAGCAGCTTAGAGCGGGCAGTAGCGGGGGGCTACAATGAGCAGTTCTTC. It encodes CASSLERAVAGGYNEQFF.

The rearrangement links TRBV2 to TRBJ2-2, with TRBD2 matching 7 bases. J was trimmed by 6 bases and V by 4 bases; bases with no gene match: 8. Germline CDR1 reads SNHLY; CDR2 reads FYNNEI. The CDR3 consists of 15 residues. As DNA, the CDR3 is TGTGCCAGCAGTGGGACTAGAACGCTCTCCGGGGAGCTGTTTTTT. It translates to CASSGTRTLSGELFF.

The rearrangement links TRBV1 to TRBJ1-3; TRBD1 is the table's D call, not checked against the DNA. TRBV1 is a known pseudogene. This CDR3 region has 13 residues. DNA of the CDR3: TGCACCAGCAGCCAGACAGCTGGAAACACCATATATTTT. Translating it yields CTSSQTAGNTIYF.

In this sample, this clone turned up a few times. The rearrangement links TRBV11-2 to TRBJ2-7; 8 bases match TRBD1. The germline gives CDR1 SGHAT, CDR2 FQNNGV. The CDR3 is 14 amino acids. V gave up 1 base and J gave up 4 bases; unmatched junction bases: 3. As DNA, the CDR3 is TGTGCCAGCAGCTTAGGCGGACAGGGTTACGAGCAGTACTTC. Residues: CASSLGGQGYEQYF.

This rearrangement joins TRBV10-3 to TRBJ1-4; no clear D gene. The CDR3 loop spans 12 amino acids. Per the germline V gene, CDR1 is ENHRY and CDR2 is SYGVKD. The V end was cut by 6 bases, the J end by 13 bases, with 15 bases between. The CDR3 coding sequence is TGTGCCATCAGAAATGAGGGTTCGGGACTGTTTTTT. It yields the protein CAIRNEGSGLFF.

This chain links TRBV27 with TRBJ1-1; no reliable D call. The CDR3 covers 14 residues. Germline V gene sequence: CDR1 MNHEY, CDR2 SMNVEV (reference sequence). V was cut by 2 bases and J by 0 bases, with 7 bases left in between. CDR3 sequence (DNA): TGTGCCAGCAGTTTAGGCAGGTTGAACACTGAAGCTTTCTTT. It codes for CASSLGRLNTEAFF.

V is TRBV19 and J is TRBJ2-3; 11 nucleotides match TRBD2. V lost 8 bases to trimming and J lost 5 bases; unmatched junction nucleotides: 9. CDR3 length equals 15 residues. Germline loops: CDR1 LNHDA, CDR2 SQIVND (reference sequence). As DNA, the CDR3 is TGTGCCAGTGCCCCTAGCGGGAGGTGGGAAGATACGCAGTATTTT. This translates into CASAPSGRWEDTQYF.

The genes are TRBV24-1 and TRBJ2-2; 9 bases line up with TRBD2. The V gene end was trimmed by 0 bases and the J gene end by 5 bases; junction bases not matched to a gene: 6. The CDR3 totals 17 residues. The V gene's germline CDR1 is KGHDR and CDR2 SFDVKD. CDR3 in DNA: TGTGCCACCAGTGATTTGCCCAGCGGGAGGTTAACCGGGGAGCTGTTTTTT. Translated, it gives CATSDLPSGRLTGELFF.